This T cell receptor (beta chain) emerged from a study of cytomegalovirus exposure and HLA in healthy donors. It was with 60 Vbeta and 13 Jbeta primers that the PCR ran. Clones were read by immunoSEQ multiplex PCR, and TCRdb kept only the in-frame ones, dropping some. The table includes around 100,000 clones, 65% to 85% detected once. General study findings and limits: Donors belonging to an Asian-associated ancestry cluster reportedly showed fewer N-insertions in productive TCRs than the approximately 670-donor mean, according to what a later analysis found.

About this clone: The antigen remains undetermined.

What was sequenced was PBMCs. The receptor's source is a man between 18 and 35 years old in good health and CMV-seronegative.

The CDR3 nucleotides read TGTGCCACCAGCAGGCTTCCGAGCAATTCACCCCTCCACTTT. Protein sequence: CATSRLPSNSPLHF. The gene calls are TRBV15 and TRBJ1-6; unclear D gene. V shed 3 bases and J shed 7 bases, with 10 bases lying between them. The CDR3 covers 14 residues. From germline, CDR1 is LNHNV and CDR2 YYDKDF (reference sequence).